This TCR beta chain was captured in a study of memory CD8 T cells in hepatitis C reinfection. The overall study: After reinfection, a couple of primary-infection resolvers became chronically infected. HCV reinfection: RNA-positive following two negative tests at least 60 days apart. Peak reinfection samples were taken 3 to 8 weeks after detection.

Noted time point: peak reinfection, 3 to 8 weeks after reinfection detection. Sorted cells were sequenced directly ex vivo without any in vitro expansion. At all three reinfection time points, viable CD3+ CD8+ CD45RO- cells from two donors served as controls. Using immunoSEQ multiplex PCR, the repertoire was profiled, and TCRdb retains in-frame clones only, with some absent. The sample yields about 47,000 clones, over 75% seen once. V dropped 3 bases and J dropped 5; count of bases not matched to a gene: 0. CDR3 length: 12 amino acids. Germline V gives CDR1 SGDLS, CDR2 YYNGEE. The sequencing input was naive CD8+ T cells sorted from blood. J is TRBJ2-5 and V is TRBV9; the match to TRBD1 covers 8 bases. This TCR was sampled from a man younger than 30 with hepatitis C virus infection. In DNA form, the CDR3 reads TGTGCCAGCAGCGGACAGGGGGAGACCCAGTACTTC. It specifies CASSGQGETQYF.